This T cell receptor (beta chain) was profiled in a study of blood T cell repertoires in COVID-19. Study in general: From T cells, B-cell-depleted T cells, or PBMCs came the material, which was cDNA or gDNA.

Only in-frame clones appear in the TCRdb table, and some are missing; sequencing was by immunoSEQ multiplex PCR. The sample holds about 370,000 clones, 90% seen once. Germline lookup yields CDR1 MNHEY and CDR2 SMNVEV (reference sequence). The CDR3 loop spans 14 amino acids. Between the trimmed V and J ends, which lost 5 bases and 6 bases, there was a span of 11 bases. The rearrangement uses TRBV27 and TRBJ1-6, with D hard to call. Source material: peripheral blood. The receptor's source is a man younger than 35 with active or convalescent COVID-19. The CDR3 nucleotides read TGTGCCAGCAGTATCCGGGTCCTTAATTCACCCCTCCACTTT. Encoded protein: CASSIRVLNSPLHF.